This TCR beta chain was captured by sequencing in a study of CD8 T cells in ankylosing spondylitis. A quantitative 5'-RACE method, one with molecular barcodes, was used to make TCR beta libraries. TCRdb redid the calling of the 5' RACE reads with MiXCR, one entry per CDR3 protein. The sample holds fewer than 400,000 distinct CDR3 sequences, roughly 8% seen once. Study outcomes and limitations: Matched synovial fluid from ankylosing spondylitis patients was reported to be enriched for disease-linked clones. Those disease-linked clones were CD8+; they were also relatively rare in peripheral blood. Characteristic of ankylosing spondylitis blood, it appeared, was a TCR beta motif comprising 7 to 9 highly homologous variants.

This clonotype was observed a handful of times. Its antigen remains unknown. Trimming at V came to 3 bases and at J to 1 base, leaving 9 bases not matched to a gene. This CDR3 is 16 amino acids long. Germline V gene lookup returns CDR1 SGHKS and CDR2 YYEKEE (reference sequence). The source is a male donor with ankylosing spondylitis. Material: blood, either unsorted or a sorted T cell fraction (not recorded which). The chain is built from TRBV5-5 and TRBJ1-1; 7 nucleotides align to TRBD1. Written as DNA, the CDR3 is TGTGCCAGCAGCTCGCAGGGGGTAGGACAGAACACTGAAGCTTTCTTT. It encodes CASSSQGVGQNTEAFF.